This TCR beta chain is from a study of T-cell reconstitution after alpha-beta-depleted transplantation in children. Unique molecular identifiers were used to barcode this TCRbeta library. TCRdb ran MiXCR on the PCR reads and lists one entry per CDR3 protein. Counted here are hundreds of thousands of distinct CDR3 sequences, around 12% occurring once; the ten biggest clones make up roughly 2.8%. The CDR3 spans 14 residues. Germline trimming cut 4 bases from V and 7 bases from J; bases unmatched to any gene: 7. Germline V gives CDR1 SGHRS, CDR2 YFSETQ. The rearrangement uses TRBV5-1 and TRBJ2-1; TRBD1 aligns across 8 bases. The source was PBMCs from the stem cell graft donor, collected from the stem cell graft. This TCR came from a human donor who donated a stem cell graft to a child with acute lymphoblastic leukemia. The CDR3 sequence: CASSPGQGKNEQFF. The CDR3 nucleotides are TGCGCCAGCAGCCCCGGACAGGGCAAGAATGAGCAGTTCTTC.